This record looks at one TCR beta chain sequence and its context. Its cognate antigen is unknown. This CDR3 comprises 15 residues. Looked up from germline, CDR1 is SGHTA and CDR2 is FQGNSA. Each CDR3 protein gets one entry in TCRdb, which reprocessed the 5' RACE reads and gives no DNA. The repertoire table contains over 350,000 distinct CDR3 sequences. Per donor there was one draw, yielding a blood sample of approximately 2.5 ml. This entry is derived from a study of monozygotic twins with inflammatory bowel disease. Findings of the study overall: Repertoire similarity was not found to differ between concordant and discordant twins, possibly from limited power. There were differing immunosuppressive treatments, which may have added variability to patient repertoires. With others, IBD patients shared fewer clonotypes than healthy twins did, especially with disease activity.

Sequencing was performed on blood. This receptor was obtained from a human donor with ulcerative colitis or Crohn's disease, or a healthy co-twin of an affected twin (not recorded which). The rearrangement links TRBV7-2 to TRBJ2-1; the TCRdb call, TRBD1, lacks DNA for checking. This CDR3 is CASSVGGASYNEQFF.